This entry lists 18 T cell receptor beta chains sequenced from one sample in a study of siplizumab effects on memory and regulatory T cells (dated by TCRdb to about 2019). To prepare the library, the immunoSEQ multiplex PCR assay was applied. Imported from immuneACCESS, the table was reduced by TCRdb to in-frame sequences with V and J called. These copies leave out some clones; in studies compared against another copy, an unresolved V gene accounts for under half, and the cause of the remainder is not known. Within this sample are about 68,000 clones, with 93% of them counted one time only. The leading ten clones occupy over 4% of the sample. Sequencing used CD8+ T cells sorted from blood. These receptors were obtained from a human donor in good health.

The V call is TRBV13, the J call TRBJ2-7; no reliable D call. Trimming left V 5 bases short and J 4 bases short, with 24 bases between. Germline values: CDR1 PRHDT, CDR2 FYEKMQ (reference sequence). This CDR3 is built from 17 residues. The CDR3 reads CASSPRKDGNVGYEQYF. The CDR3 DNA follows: TGTGCCAGCAGCCCCCGCAAGGACGGCAACGTCGGGTACGAGCAGTACTTC.

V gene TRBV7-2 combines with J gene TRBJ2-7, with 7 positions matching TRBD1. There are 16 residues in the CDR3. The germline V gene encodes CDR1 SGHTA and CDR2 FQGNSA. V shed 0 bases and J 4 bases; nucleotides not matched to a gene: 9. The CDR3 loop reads CASSLASARGLYEQYF. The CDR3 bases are TGTGCCAGCAGCTTAGCGTCGGCCAGGGGGTTATACGAGCAGTACTTC.

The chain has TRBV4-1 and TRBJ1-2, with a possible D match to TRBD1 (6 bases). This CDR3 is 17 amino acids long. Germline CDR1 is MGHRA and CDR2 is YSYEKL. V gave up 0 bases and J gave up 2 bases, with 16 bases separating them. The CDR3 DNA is TGCGCCAGCAGCCAAGATCATTGGGGGGCTTCGAACTATGGCTACACCTTC. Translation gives CASSQDHWGASNYGYTF.

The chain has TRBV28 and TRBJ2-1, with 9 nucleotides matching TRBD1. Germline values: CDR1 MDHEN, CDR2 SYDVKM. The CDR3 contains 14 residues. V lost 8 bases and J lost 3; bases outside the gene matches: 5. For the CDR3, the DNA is TGTGCCAGCCACCGGGACAGGGACTACAATGAGCAGTTCTTC. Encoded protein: CASHRDRDYNEQFF.

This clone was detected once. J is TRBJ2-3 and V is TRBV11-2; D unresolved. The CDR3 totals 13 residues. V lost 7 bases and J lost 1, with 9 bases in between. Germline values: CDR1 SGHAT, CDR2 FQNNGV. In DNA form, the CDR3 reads TGTGCCAGCACCCCGGACGGCACAGATACGCAGTATTTT. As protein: CASTPDGTDTQYF.

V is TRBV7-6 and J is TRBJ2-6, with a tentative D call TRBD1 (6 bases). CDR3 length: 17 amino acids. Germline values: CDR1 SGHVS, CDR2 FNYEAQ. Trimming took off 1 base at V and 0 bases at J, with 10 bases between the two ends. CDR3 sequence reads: CASSLGNRASGANVLTF. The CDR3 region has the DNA TGTGCCAGCAGCTTAGGGAACAGGGCCTCTGGGGCCAACGTCCTGACTTTC.

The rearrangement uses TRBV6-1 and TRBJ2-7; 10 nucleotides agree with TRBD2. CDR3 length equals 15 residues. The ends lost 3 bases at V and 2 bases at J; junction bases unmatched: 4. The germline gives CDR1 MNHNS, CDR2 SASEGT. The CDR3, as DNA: TGTGCCAGCAGTGATAGTAGCGGGGGGCCCTACGAGCAGTACTTC. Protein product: CASSDSSGGPYEQYF.

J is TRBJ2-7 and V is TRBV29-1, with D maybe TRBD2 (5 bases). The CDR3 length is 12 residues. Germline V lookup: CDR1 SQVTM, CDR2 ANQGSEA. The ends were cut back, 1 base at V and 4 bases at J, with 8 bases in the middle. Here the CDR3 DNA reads TGCAGCGTTGAAGGGGCGGGTTACGAGCAGTACTTC. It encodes CSVEGAGYEQYF.

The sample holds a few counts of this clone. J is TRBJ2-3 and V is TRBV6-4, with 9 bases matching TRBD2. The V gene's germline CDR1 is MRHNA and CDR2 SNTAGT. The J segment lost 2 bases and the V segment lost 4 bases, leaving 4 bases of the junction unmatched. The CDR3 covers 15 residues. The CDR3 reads CASSASGESTDTQYF. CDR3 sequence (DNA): TGTGCCAGCAGTGCTAGCGGGGAGTCCACAGATACGCAGTATTTT.

The CDR3 DNA reads as TGTGCCAGCAGTTGGGGGGAAGGACCCATTGAAGCTTTCTTT. Its protein product is CASSWGEGPIEAFF. This sequence joins TRBV28 and TRBJ1-1; possibly TRBD1 for D (5 bases). Germline V gives CDR1 MDHEN, CDR2 SYDVKM. Trimming took off 4 bases at V and 7 bases at J, with 16 bases between the two ends. This CDR3 spans 14 amino acids. Based on the CDR3 plus reference TRBV28 and TRBJ1-1, the full variable domain is DVKVTQSSRYLVKRTGEKVFLECVQDMDHENMFWYRQDPGLGLRLIYFSYDVKMKEKGDIPEGYSVSREKKERFSLILESASTNQTSMYLCASSWGEGPIEAFFGQGTRLTVV.

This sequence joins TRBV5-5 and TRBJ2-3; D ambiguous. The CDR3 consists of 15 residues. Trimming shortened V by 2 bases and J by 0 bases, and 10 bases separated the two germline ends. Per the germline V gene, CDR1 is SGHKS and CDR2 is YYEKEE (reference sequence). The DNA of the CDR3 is TGTGCCAGCAGCTTAACAGCCTCTAGCACAGATACGCAGTATTTT. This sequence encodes CASSLTASSTDTQYF.

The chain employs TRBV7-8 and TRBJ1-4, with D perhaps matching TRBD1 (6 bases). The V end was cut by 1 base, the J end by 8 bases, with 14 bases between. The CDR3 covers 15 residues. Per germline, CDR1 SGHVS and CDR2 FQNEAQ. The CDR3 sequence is CASSLEGGSDEKLFF. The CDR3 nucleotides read TGTGCCAGCAGCTTAGAGGGGGGAAGTGACGAAAAACTGTTTTTT.

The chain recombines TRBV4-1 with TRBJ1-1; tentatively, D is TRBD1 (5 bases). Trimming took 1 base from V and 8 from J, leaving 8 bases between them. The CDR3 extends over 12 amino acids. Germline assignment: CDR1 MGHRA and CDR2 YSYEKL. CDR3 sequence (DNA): TGCGCCAGCAGCCAAGGCCGGACAGAAGCTTTCTTT. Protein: CASSQGRTEAFF.

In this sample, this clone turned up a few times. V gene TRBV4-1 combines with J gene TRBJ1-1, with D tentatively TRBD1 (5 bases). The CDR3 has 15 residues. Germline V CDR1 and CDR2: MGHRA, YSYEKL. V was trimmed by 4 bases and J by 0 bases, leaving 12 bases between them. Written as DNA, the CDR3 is TGCGCCAGCAGCCTCACAGGCGACATGAACACTGAAGCTTTCTTT. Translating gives CASSLTGDMNTEAFF.

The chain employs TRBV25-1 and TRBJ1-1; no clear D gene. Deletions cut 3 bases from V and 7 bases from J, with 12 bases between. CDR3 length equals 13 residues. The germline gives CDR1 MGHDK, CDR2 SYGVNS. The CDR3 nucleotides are TGTGCCAGCAGTGACTCCCCGGTCAGTGAAGCTTTCTTT. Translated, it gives CASSDSPVSEAFF.

The CDR3 nucleotides read TGTGCCATCAGTGAGTCAACTAGCGGGGAGCTGTTTTTT. Translated, it gives CAISESTSGELFF. V and J are TRBV10-3 and TRBJ2-2, with D perhaps matching TRBD2 (5 bases). Trimming pared 0 bases from V and 7 bases from J, leaving 6 bases between. CDR3 size: 13 residues. In germline, CDR1 is ENHRY, CDR2 SYGVKD.

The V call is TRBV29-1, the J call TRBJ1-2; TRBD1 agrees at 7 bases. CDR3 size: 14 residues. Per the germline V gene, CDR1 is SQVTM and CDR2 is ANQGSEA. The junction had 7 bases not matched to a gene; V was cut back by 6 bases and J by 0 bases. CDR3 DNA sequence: TGCAGCGTCGTAGACAGGGAAGCTAACTATGGCTACACCTTC. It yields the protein CSVVDREANYGYTF.

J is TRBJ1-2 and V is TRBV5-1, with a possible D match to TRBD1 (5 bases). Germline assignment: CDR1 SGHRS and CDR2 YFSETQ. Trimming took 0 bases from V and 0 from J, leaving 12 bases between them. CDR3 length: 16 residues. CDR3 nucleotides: TGCGCCAGCAGCTTGGCGGGGGACCAAACTAACTATGGCTACACCTTC. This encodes CASSLAGDQTNYGYTF. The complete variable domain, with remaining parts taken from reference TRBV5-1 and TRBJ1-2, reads KAGVTQTPRYLIKTRGQQVTLSCSPISGHRSVSWYQQTPGQGLQFLFEYFSETQRNKGNFPGRFSGRQFSNSRSEMNVSTLELGDSALYLCASSLAGDQTNYGYTFGSGTRLTVV.